The rows below give T cell receptor beta chains drawn from one sample of a study of cytomegalovirus exposure and HLA in healthy donors. Clones were read by immunoSEQ multiplex PCR, and TCRdb kept only the in-frame ones, dropping some. The data show some 100,000 clones, roughly three quarters seen once. Sequences were obtained from PBMCs. Receptors were obtained from a woman in her thirties or forties in good health and CMV-seropositive. Each CDR3 is given with its conserved first and last residue. Each record gives: J gene, V gene, clone size, D gene, CDR3 protein. D genes are given only for firm matches. Clone size is given for some rows only: seen once, a few or many times, or a class if the clone is expanded.

J gene: TRBJ1-1
V gene: TRBV11-2
clone size: few
D gene: -
CDR3 protein: CASSLTTSEAFF

J gene: TRBJ1-3
V gene: TRBV19
clone size: once
D gene: -
CDR3 protein: CASTFLFGNTIYF

J gene: TRBJ2-5
V gene: TRBV6-1
clone size: -
D gene: -
CDR3 protein: CASRWGQQETQYF

J gene: TRBJ2-3
V gene: TRBV6-1
clone size: -
D gene: -
CDR3 protein: CASSDRRGLTDTQYF

J gene: TRBJ1-6
V gene: TRBV23-1
clone size: -
D gene: -
CDR3 protein: CASSPTLVSYNSPLHF

J gene: TRBJ1-5
V gene: TRBV27
clone size: -
D gene: -
CDR3 protein: CASSGAGTDYNQPQHF

J gene: TRBJ1-5
V gene: TRBV9
clone size: -
D gene: TRBD1
CDR3 protein: CASSVEGQGTGPQHF

J gene: TRBJ1-6
V gene: TRBV6-1
clone size: -
D gene: -
CDR3 protein: CASSEVEQPQLHF

J gene: TRBJ2-5
V gene: TRBV4-1
clone size: -
D gene: -
CDR3 protein: CASSQDRSRLETQYF

J gene: TRBJ1-2
V gene: TRBV14
clone size: -
D gene: -
CDR3 protein: CASSPGVFYTF

J gene: TRBJ2-5
V gene: TRBV4-2
clone size: -
D gene: -
CDR3 protein: CASSRDIQETQYF

J gene: TRBJ1-2
V gene: TRBV5-4
clone size: -
D gene: TRBD1
CDR3 protein: CASARTGGYYGYTF

J gene: TRBJ2-2
V gene: TRBV27
clone size: -
D gene: -
CDR3 protein: CASSLLSLAKQTGELFF

J gene: TRBJ2-1
V gene: TRBV21-1
clone size: few
D gene: -
CDR3 protein: CARLTCPGNEQFF

J gene: TRBJ1-2
V gene: TRBV7-9
clone size: -
D gene: -
CDR3 protein: CASSLLGASYGYTF

J gene: TRBJ1-1
V gene: TRBV2
clone size: -
D gene: -
CDR3 protein: CASSERGSGSEAFF

J gene: TRBJ2-1
V gene: TRBV7-3
clone size: -
D gene: TRBD2
CDR3 protein: CASSPGTRNNEQFF

J gene: TRBJ2-7
V gene: TRBV7-9
clone size: -
D gene: TRBD2
CDR3 protein: CASSLVSGGPSYEQYF

J gene: TRBJ1-4
V gene: TRBV9
clone size: -
D gene: TRBD1
CDR3 protein: CASSTTGGGEKLFF

J gene: TRBJ2-7
V gene: TRBV5-4
clone size: -
D gene: -
CDR3 protein: CASSLGLDRRSSYEQYF